A selection of T cell receptor beta chains follows, all from one sample in a study of cytomegalovirus exposure and HLA in healthy donors. Sequenced by immunoSEQ multiplex PCR; TCRdb stores in-frame clones only, minus some. This table has about 110,000 clones, over 85% appearing once. Material for sequencing was PBMCs. These receptors originate from a young woman in good health and CMV-seronegative. CDR3s include the opening cysteine and the closing phenylalanine or tryptophan. Fields, in order: CDR3 DNA, CDR3 protein, D gene, V gene, J gene, clone size. The D gene is left open where the match is weak. The size entry is marked missing in some rows and otherwise reads once, few, many or a size class.

CDR3 DNA: TGCGCCAGCAGCCAGACCGGGACATTGAACACTGAAGCTTTCTTT; CDR3 protein: CASSQTGTLNTEAFF; D gene: .; V gene: TRBV5-1; J gene: TRBJ1-1; clone size: .
CDR3 DNA: TGTGCCAGCAGCTCCAGGGACAGAGCTTCTTGGACACCCCTCCACTTT; CDR3 protein: CASSSRDRASWTPLHF; D gene: TRBD1; V gene: TRBV13; J gene: TRBJ1-6; clone size: .
CDR3 DNA: TGTGCCAGCAGCCCCGGCGGGGGGGCCCCTAGCACAGATACGCAGTATTTT; CDR3 protein: CASSPGGGAPSTDTQYF; D gene: TRBD2; V gene: TRBV11-2; J gene: TRBJ2-3; clone size: .
CDR3 DNA: TGCGCCAGCAGCCAGGGACAGGGTAGGGGCAATGAGCAGTTCTTC; CDR3 protein: CASSQGQGRGNEQFF; D gene: TRBD1; V gene: TRBV5-1; J gene: TRBJ2-1; clone size: once
CDR3 DNA: TGTGCCAGCTCACCGGCGGGGGACAATACGCAGTATTTT; CDR3 protein: CASSPAGDNTQYF; D gene: .; V gene: TRBV18; J gene: TRBJ2-3; clone size: .
CDR3 DNA: TGTGCCAGCAGTGAGGAGATTAGCGGGATCAGGATGGAGACCCAGTACTTC; CDR3 protein: CASSEEISGIRMETQYF; D gene: TRBD2; V gene: TRBV27; J gene: TRBJ2-5; clone size: once
CDR3 DNA: TGTGCCTCATCGGGGGGTTCCTACGAGCAGTACTTC; CDR3 protein: CASSGGSYEQYF; D gene: TRBD2; V gene: TRBV28; J gene: TRBJ2-7; clone size: .
CDR3 DNA: TGTGCCAGCAGCTCGGGACAGGGTGATTATGGCTACACCTTC; CDR3 protein: CASSSGQGDYGYTF; D gene: TRBD1; V gene: TRBV28; J gene: TRBJ1-2; clone size: .
CDR3 DNA: TGTGCCAGCAGTCCCTCGGGAATGAACACTGAAGCTTTCTTT; CDR3 protein: CASSPSGMNTEAFF; D gene: .; V gene: TRBV28; J gene: TRBJ1-1; clone size: .
CDR3 DNA: TGTGCCAGCAGCGTCCCCAGCGCCGGGGAGCTGTTTTTT; CDR3 protein: CASSVPSAGELFF; D gene: .; V gene: TRBV9; J gene: TRBJ2-2; clone size: .
CDR3 DNA: TGTGCCAGCGGCGAGGTAGGCGGGTGGGAGACCCAGTACTTC; CDR3 protein: CASGEVGGWETQYF; D gene: .; V gene: TRBV28; J gene: TRBJ2-5; clone size: .
CDR3 DNA: TGTGCCAGTAGTATCGTAGCGGGAGAACAGACCCAGTACTTC; CDR3 protein: CASSIVAGEQTQYF; D gene: TRBD2; V gene: TRBV19; J gene: TRBJ2-5; clone size: .
CDR3 DNA: TGTGCCAGCAGCCCCCGGGACTTCGTCCTCACAGATACGCAGTATTTT; CDR3 protein: CASSPRDFVLTDTQYF; D gene: .; V gene: TRBV28; J gene: TRBJ2-3; clone size: once
CDR3 DNA: TGTGCCAGCGGGGGGACTATCATTGGCTACGAGCAGTACTTC; CDR3 protein: CASGGTIIGYEQYF; D gene: TRBD2; V gene: TRBV28; J gene: TRBJ2-7; clone size: .
CDR3 DNA: TGTGCCAGCAGTTACACCTCTAGCGGGGGGGTTTATACGCAGTATTTT; CDR3 protein: CASSYTSSGGVYTQYF; D gene: TRBD2; V gene: TRBV6-5; J gene: TRBJ2-3; clone size: .
CDR3 DNA: TGCGCCAGCAGCCGGGACAGCATGAACACTGAAGCTTTCTTT; CDR3 protein: CASSRDSMNTEAFF; D gene: TRBD1; V gene: TRBV5-1; J gene: TRBJ1-1; clone size: .
CDR3 DNA: TGTGCCAGCAGCTTCGACAGGGGGCTTAAAGAAAAACTGTTTTTT; CDR3 protein: CASSFDRGLKEKLFF; D gene: TRBD1; V gene: TRBV7-2; J gene: TRBJ1-4; clone size: .
CDR3 DNA: TGTGCCTGGCGATCCGGGACAGACACTGAAGCTTTCTTT; CDR3 protein: CAWRSGTDTEAFF; D gene: TRBD1; V gene: TRBV30; J gene: TRBJ1-1; clone size: .
CDR3 DNA: TGTGCCAGCAGCTTGGGGACAAGGAACACCGGGGAGCTGTTTTTT; CDR3 protein: CASSLGTRNTGELFF; D gene: .; V gene: TRBV5-6; J gene: TRBJ2-2; clone size: .
CDR3 DNA: TGTGCCAGCAGCTCCCGGGACAGACTTAGCTACGAGCAGTACTTC; CDR3 protein: CASSSRDRLSYEQYF; D gene: TRBD1; V gene: TRBV5-6; J gene: TRBJ2-7; clone size: .
CDR3 DNA: TGTGCCAGCAGGCAACCGGGACAGGGGGCTCTTGAAGCTTTCTTT; CDR3 protein: CASRQPGQGALEAFF; D gene: TRBD1; V gene: TRBV27; J gene: TRBJ1-1; clone size: .
CDR3 DNA: TGTGCCAGCAGACTTGGACAGGATAACACTGAAGCTTTCTTT; CDR3 protein: CASRLGQDNTEAFF; D gene: TRBD1; V gene: TRBV27; J gene: TRBJ1-1; clone size: .
CDR3 DNA: TGCGCCAGCAGCCAAGATGGACAGGGGGGAAAAACTGAAGCTTTCTTT; CDR3 protein: CASSQDGQGGKTEAFF; D gene: TRBD1; V gene: TRBV4-3; J gene: TRBJ1-1; clone size: .
CDR3 DNA: TGTGCCAGCAGCGTAGCTACGACAGGGACGTCTGCAAACATTCAGTACTTC; CDR3 protein: CASSVATTGTSANIQYF; D gene: TRBD1; V gene: TRBV9; J gene: TRBJ2-4; clone size: .
CDR3 DNA: TGTGCCAGCAGTGAAGGACTAGCGGGAGCCTACGAGCAGTACTTC; CDR3 protein: CASSEGLAGAYEQYF; D gene: TRBD2; V gene: TRBV6-1; J gene: TRBJ2-7; clone size: once
CDR3 DNA: TGTGCCAGCAGCCCTCAGACTAGCGGGGGGATTCCGCAGTTCTTC; CDR3 protein: CASSPQTSGGIPQFF; D gene: TRBD2; V gene: TRBV13; J gene: TRBJ2-1; clone size: .
CDR3 DNA: TGTGCCAGCAGCCTAAGACAGGATATCTACGAGCAGTACTTC; CDR3 protein: CASSLRQDIYEQYF; D gene: .; V gene: TRBV7-2; J gene: TRBJ2-7; clone size: .
CDR3 DNA: TGTGCCAGCAGCTCAGGGGAAGCGGTTGAAAAACTGTTTTTT; CDR3 protein: CASSSGEAVEKLFF; D gene: .; V gene: TRBV7-9; J gene: TRBJ1-4; clone size: .
CDR3 DNA: TGTGCCAGCAGCGTAGGAGCGGGAGGGCCGGACGAGCAGTACTTC; CDR3 protein: CASSVGAGGPDEQYF; D gene: TRBD2; V gene: TRBV9; J gene: TRBJ2-7; clone size: .
CDR3 DNA: TGTGCCAGCGGACTACGGGACAGATCCTACGAGCAGTACTTC; CDR3 protein: CASGLRDRSYEQYF; D gene: .; V gene: TRBV5-4; J gene: TRBJ2-7; clone size: .
CDR3 DNA: TGTGCCAGTTTGGACAGGGGGGACACTGAAGCTTTCTTT; CDR3 protein: CASLDRGDTEAFF; D gene: TRBD1; V gene: TRBV19; J gene: TRBJ1-1; clone size: .
CDR3 DNA: TGCGCCAGCAGCTTAACTTCCACTCTCGCGGGAGATACGCAGTATTTT; CDR3 protein: CASSLTSTLAGDTQYF; D gene: .; V gene: TRBV5-1; J gene: TRBJ2-3; clone size: .
CDR3 DNA: TGTGCCAGCAGTTTAAGGCGGGGGAACTCCTACGAGCAGTACTTC; CDR3 protein: CASSLRRGNSYEQYF; D gene: TRBD2; V gene: TRBV28; J gene: TRBJ2-7; clone size: .
CDR3 DNA: TGTGCCAGCAGCCGGGGGGGCCGGGTCCAGGATGGCTACACCTTC; CDR3 protein: CASSRGGRVQDGYTF; D gene: .; V gene: TRBV7-2; J gene: TRBJ1-2; clone size: .
CDR3 DNA: TGTGCCAGCAGCCAGGGACTAGCGGGAGTTTATGAGCAGTTCTTC; CDR3 protein: CASSQGLAGVYEQFF; D gene: TRBD2; V gene: TRBV5-4; J gene: TRBJ2-1; clone size: .
CDR3 DNA: TGTGCCAGCAGCAGGCAGAGGAACACTGAAGCTTTCTTT; CDR3 protein: CASSRQRNTEAFF; D gene: .; V gene: TRBV28; J gene: TRBJ1-1; clone size: .
CDR3 DNA: TGTGCCAGCAGTTACTCGAGGAGGGACGAGCAGTACTTC; CDR3 protein: CASSYSRRDEQYF; D gene: .; V gene: TRBV6-5; J gene: TRBJ2-7; clone size: .
CDR3 DNA: TGTGCCAGCAGCTTGGGACAACTCTATGGCTACACCTTC; CDR3 protein: CASSLGQLYGYTF; D gene: .; V gene: TRBV5-6; J gene: TRBJ1-2; clone size: .
CDR3 DNA: TGTGCCAGCAGCTGGCGCGGGGCTGAGGGGACTGAAGCTTTCTTT; CDR3 protein: CASSWRGAEGTEAFF; D gene: .; V gene: TRBV7-9; J gene: TRBJ1-1; clone size: .
CDR3 DNA: TGCGCCAGCAGCCTTTCTCCAGGGCCCACTAATGAAAAACTGTTTTTT; CDR3 protein: CASSLSPGPTNEKLFF; D gene: .; V gene: TRBV5-1; J gene: TRBJ1-4; clone size: .
CDR3 DNA: TGTGCCAGCAGCCAAGTTGTGGGGGCTCTGGAGACCCAGTACTTC; CDR3 protein: CASSQVVGALETQYF; D gene: .; V gene: TRBV14; J gene: TRBJ2-5; clone size: .
CDR3 DNA: TGTGCCAGTAGTGCCGGGACTTGGGTCGTGAAGCCCCAGCATTTT; CDR3 protein: CASSAGTWVVKPQHF; D gene: .; V gene: TRBV19; J gene: TRBJ1-5; clone size: .
CDR3 DNA: TGTGCCAGTAGTATAGACCCCCGGAAGCGGGAGAATGAGCAGTTCTTC; CDR3 protein: CASSIDPRKRENEQFF; D gene: TRBD2; V gene: TRBV19; J gene: TRBJ2-1; clone size: .
CDR3 DNA: TGTGCCAGTTGGAGCGGGGCCGATAACTATGGCTACACCTTC; CDR3 protein: CASWSGADNYGYTF; D gene: .; V gene: TRBV27; J gene: TRBJ1-2; clone size: once
CDR3 DNA: TGTGCCAGCATGCCCCGGGGGTACAATGAGCAGTTCTTC; CDR3 protein: CASMPRGYNEQFF; D gene: .; V gene: TRBV7-6; J gene: TRBJ2-1; clone size: .
CDR3 DNA: TGTGCCAGTAGCCCTCCATCGATGGAGGAGCAGTACTTC; CDR3 protein: CASSPPSMEEQYF; D gene: .; V gene: TRBV19; J gene: TRBJ2-7; clone size: .
CDR3 DNA: TGTGCCAGCAGTCGGGACTTCGGGTCCTACGAGCAGTACTTC; CDR3 protein: CASSRDFGSYEQYF; D gene: .; V gene: TRBV6-5; J gene: TRBJ2-7; clone size: .
CDR3 DNA: TGTGCCAGCAGGCCGGGTGACCCCCACTATGGCTACACCTTC; CDR3 protein: CASRPGDPHYGYTF; D gene: .; V gene: TRBV28; J gene: TRBJ1-2; clone size: .
CDR3 DNA: TGTGCCAGCAGTCTTGCCGGAGCCAGCTCCTACGAGCAGTACTTC; CDR3 protein: CASSLAGASSYEQYF; D gene: .; V gene: TRBV28; J gene: TRBJ2-7; clone size: .
CDR3 DNA: TGTGCCAGCAGTTTCGCACGGAGAAATGAAAAACTGTTTTTT; CDR3 protein: CASSFARRNEKLFF; D gene: .; V gene: TRBV27; J gene: TRBJ1-4; clone size: .
CDR3 DNA: TGCAGCGTTGACAGCGAAACCTACAATGAGCAGTTCTTC; CDR3 protein: CSVDSETYNEQFF; D gene: .; V gene: TRBV29-1; J gene: TRBJ2-1; clone size: .
CDR3 DNA: TGTGCCAGCAGTCTATCCGGGACAGATGGATGGAATGAGCAGTTCTTC; CDR3 protein: CASSLSGTDGWNEQFF; D gene: TRBD1; V gene: TRBV6-4; J gene: TRBJ2-1; clone size: .
CDR3 DNA: TGTGCCAGCAGTTTGAGGTTAGGGGACTACGAGCAGTACTTC; CDR3 protein: CASSLRLGDYEQYF; D gene: .; V gene: TRBV28; J gene: TRBJ2-7; clone size: .
CDR3 DNA: TGCAGCGTTCAGACAGATACGCAGTATTTT; CDR3 protein: CSVQTDTQYF; D gene: .; V gene: TRBV29-1; J gene: TRBJ2-3; clone size: .
CDR3 DNA: TGTGCCAGCAGGGAGACTAGCGGGACCATCGAGCAGTACTTC; CDR3 protein: CASRETSGTIEQYF; D gene: TRBD2; V gene: TRBV7-2; J gene: TRBJ2-7; clone size: .
CDR3 DNA: TGCAGCGTACCACAGGGGTTCCAAGAGACCCAGTACTTC; CDR3 protein: CSVPQGFQETQYF; D gene: TRBD1; V gene: TRBV29-1; J gene: TRBJ2-5; clone size: .